In its sample, the clone carrying this TCR beta chain was seen a few times. No antigen is known for it. Sequencing used immunoSEQ multiplex PCR; TCRdb keeps in-frame clones, though not all of them. The sample comprises 7,000 to 8,500 clones, approximately 50% of which are singletons, and under 3% rests with the top ten. This sample was included in a study of T cells in localized non-small cell lung cancer. Study-wide points: Across samples, adjacent lung featured a median roughly 50 of the top 100 tumor clones. Exceeding tumor, uninvolved adjacent lung had the highest T cell clonality.

The source of this sequence is a female donor older than 55 with stage I lung adenocarcinoma. Sample: lymph node tissue, taken before any cancer treatment.

CDR3 DNA sequence: TGTGCCAGCAGTGACAGGGGAAGAATTCAGCCCCAGCATTTT. It codes for CASSDRGRIQPQHF. This rearrangement joins TRBV9 to TRBJ1-5, with 8 bases fitting TRBD1. The CDR3 runs to 14 residues. V gave up 5 bases and J gave up 6 bases; unmatched junction bases: 7. Germline values: CDR1 SGDLS, CDR2 YYNGEE.